This TCR beta chain derives from a study of blood T cell repertoires in COVID-19. Overall study context: Acute and convalescent COVID-19 samples came from the United States, Italy and Spain. Sources were T cells, B-cell-depleted T cells, or PBMCs; the material itself was cDNA or gDNA.

The CDR3 consists of 15 residues. V shed 5 bases, J shed 5 bases, and the junction held 7 bases outside the gene matches. CDR1 and CDR2 (germline): LNHDA, SQIVND (reference sequence). In the original analysis: Estimation of nucleated cell counts was performed using reference gene primer amplification. Some clones are missing from TCRdb's copy, which holds only in-frame ones; the method was immunoSEQ multiplex PCR. For V, J and clone size, that table is used; D and trimming come from the DNA. The sample holds about 76,000 clones, 82% seen once. The specimen sequenced was peripheral blood. The sequence was obtained from a human donor in a cohort sampled during active COVID-19. The chain couples TRBV19 to TRBJ2-1; TRBD1 aligns across 9 bases. This CDR3 reads CASSLPRTGDNEQFF. In nucleotides, the CDR3 is TGTGCCAGTAGTCTTCCAAGGACAGGGGACAATGAGCAGTTCTTC.